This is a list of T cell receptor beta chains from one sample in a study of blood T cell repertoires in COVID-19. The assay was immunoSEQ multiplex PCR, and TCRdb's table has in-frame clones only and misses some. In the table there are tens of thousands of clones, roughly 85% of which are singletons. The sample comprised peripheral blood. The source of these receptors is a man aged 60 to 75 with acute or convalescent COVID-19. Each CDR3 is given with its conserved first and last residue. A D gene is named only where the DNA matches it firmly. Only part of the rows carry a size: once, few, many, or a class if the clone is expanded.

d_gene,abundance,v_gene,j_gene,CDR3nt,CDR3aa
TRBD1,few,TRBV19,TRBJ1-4,TGTGCCAGTAGCCCCGGAACAGGGGGTGACTATAATGAAAAACTGTTTTTT,CASSPGTGGDYNEKLFF
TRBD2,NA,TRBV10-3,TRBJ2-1,TGTGCCATCAGCCGATCCGGGACTAGCGGGGGTGGGGAGCAGTTCTTC,CAISRSGTSGGGEQFF
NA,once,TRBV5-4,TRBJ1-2,TGTGCCAGCAGCCTCCTTGTGGGGCCCGCTAACTATGGCTACACCTTC,CASSLLVGPANYGYTF
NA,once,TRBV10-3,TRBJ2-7,TGTGCCACCCGGCGGGACTACGAGCAGTACTTC,CATRRDYEQYF
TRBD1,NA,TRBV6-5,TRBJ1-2,TGTGCCAGCAGTTATACCAGGGGGTATGGCTACACCTTC,CASSYTRGYGYTF
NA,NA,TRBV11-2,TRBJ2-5,TGTGCCAGCAGAAGAGGCGGTAGAGACGAGACCCAGTACTTC,CASRRGGRDETQYF
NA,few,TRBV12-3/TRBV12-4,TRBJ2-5,TGTGCCAGCAGTTTAGGCTTAGGCGGAGTCCAGTACTTC,CASSLGLGGVQYF
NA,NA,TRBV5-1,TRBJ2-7,TGCGCCAGCAGAAACTCAGATACAGCCTACGAGCAGTACTTC,CASRNSDTAYEQYF
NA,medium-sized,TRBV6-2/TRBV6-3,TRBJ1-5,TGTGCCAGCAGTTACCTGGCTCAGGCCTTTTGGCCCCAGCATTTT,CASSYLAQAFWPQHF
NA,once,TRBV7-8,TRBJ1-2,TGTGCCAGCAGCACCCGGACGGGATATGGCTACACCTTC,CASSTRTGYGYTF
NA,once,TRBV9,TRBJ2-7,TGTGCCAGCAGCGTAGATGGTCAGACGGGTGAGCAGTACTTC,CASSVDGQTGEQYF
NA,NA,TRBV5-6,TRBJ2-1,TGTGCCAGCAGCTTGGATGGCGGGCTTAGCTCCTACAATGAGCAGTTCTTC,CASSLDGGLSSYNEQFF
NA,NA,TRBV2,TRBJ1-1,TGTGCCAGCAGTAAGACAGATGAAGCTTTCTTT,CASSKTDEAFF
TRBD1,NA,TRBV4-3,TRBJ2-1,TGCGCCAGCAGCCCTACAGGGGGCCCCTACAATGAGCAGTTCTTC,CASSPTGGPYNEQFF
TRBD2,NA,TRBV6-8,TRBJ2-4,TGTGCCAGAAGGGAGGGGACGTCGATAGCCAAAAACATTCAGTACTTC,CARREGTSIAKNIQYF
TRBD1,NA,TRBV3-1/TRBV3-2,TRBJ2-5,TGTGCCAGCAGCCATGGGACAGGGATACAGGAGACCCAGTACTTC,CASSHGTGIQETQYF
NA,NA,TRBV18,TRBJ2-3,TGTGCCAGCTCGTATGTGGGGACAACAGATACGCAGTATTTT,CASSYVGTTDTQYF
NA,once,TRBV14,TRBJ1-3,TGTGCCAGCAGCCCGGGGAGCGGAAACACCATATATTTT,CASSPGSGNTIYF
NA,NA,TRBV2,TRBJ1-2,TGTGCCAGCAGTGAATCGTGGCAGGCGAACTATGGCTACACCTTC,CASSESWQANYGYTF
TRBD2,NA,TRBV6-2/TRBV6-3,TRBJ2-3,TGTGCCAGCAGTTCGACTAGCGGGGTCATCACAGATACGCAGTATTTT,CASSSTSGVITDTQYF
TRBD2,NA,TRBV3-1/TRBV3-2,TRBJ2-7,TGTGCCAGCAGCGGCGGGACTAGCGGGGCCTACGAGCAGTACTTC,CASSGGTSGAYEQYF
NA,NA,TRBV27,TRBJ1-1,TGTGCCAGCAGTTTATCGACGGGGGGTCCTGCTTTCTTT,CASSLSTGGPAFF
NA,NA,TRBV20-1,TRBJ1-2,TGCAGTGCTAGTGACTCTGGCTACACCTTC,CSASDSGYTF
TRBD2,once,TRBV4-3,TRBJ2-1,TGCGCCAGCAGCCAAAGGACTAGCGGATACAATGAGCAGTTCTTC,CASSQRTSGYNEQFF
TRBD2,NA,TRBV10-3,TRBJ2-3,TGTGCCACCACTAGCGGGGGGTACACAGATACGCAGTATTTT,CATTSGGYTDTQYF
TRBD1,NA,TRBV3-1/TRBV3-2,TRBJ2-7,TGTGCCAGCAGCCAAGGGACAGGAAAGGCGGCTCGAGACGAGCAGTACTTC,CASSQGTGKAARDEQYF
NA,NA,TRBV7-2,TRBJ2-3,TGTGCCAGCAGCTCCCCCCCGACAGATACGCAGTATTTT,CASSSPPTDTQYF
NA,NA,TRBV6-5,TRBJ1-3,TGTGCCAGCAGTTACACACGGACAGTCTCTGGAAACACCATATATTTT,CASSYTRTVSGNTIYF
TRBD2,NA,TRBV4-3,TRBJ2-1,TGCGCCAGCAGCCCCCTCCCCGTGACTAGCTCACGGGATCACTCCTACAATGAGCAGTTCTTC,CASSPLPVTSSRDHSYNEQFF
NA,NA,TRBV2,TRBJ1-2,TGTGCCAGCAATTCTCCGGGGGTCTATGGCTACACCTTC,CASNSPGVYGYTF
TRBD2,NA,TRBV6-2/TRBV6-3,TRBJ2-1,TGTGCCAGCAGTCCCACGACTAGCGAGTATTCTAGTGAGCAGTTCTTC,CASSPTTSEYSSEQFF
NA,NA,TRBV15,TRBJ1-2,TGTGCCACCACCCCAGAACGGGGATACTATGGCTACACCTTC,CATTPERGYYGYTF
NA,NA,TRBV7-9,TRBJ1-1,TGTGCCAGCAGCTCCGGGAATTCAGGTGAAGCTTTCTTT,CASSSGNSGEAFF
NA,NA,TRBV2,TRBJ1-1,TGTGCCAGCACCCTAATCGGGTCGGGGAGGGCTGAAGCTTTCTTT,CASTLIGSGRAEAFF
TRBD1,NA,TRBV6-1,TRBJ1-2,TGTGCCAGCAGTGAAGGCCTCCGGGACAGGAGGGACTATGGCTACACCTTC,CASSEGLRDRRDYGYTF
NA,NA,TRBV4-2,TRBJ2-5,TGTGCCAGCAGCCGAGACTACGGAGAGACCCAGTACTTC,CASSRDYGETQYF
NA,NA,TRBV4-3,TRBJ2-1,TGCGCCAGCAGCGGAGAGGGACATTACAATGAGCAGTTCTTC,CASSGEGHYNEQFF
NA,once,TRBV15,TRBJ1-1,TGTGCCACCAGCAGAGTGGTTAGTGACACTGAAGCTTTCTTT,CATSRVVSDTEAFF
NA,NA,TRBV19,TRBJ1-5,TGTGCCAGTAGTATAGTACAGGGCGAGAGTCAGCCCCAGCATTTT,CASSIVQGESQPQHF
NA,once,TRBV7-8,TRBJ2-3,TGTGCCAGCGGCGGGGTCGGAGATACGCAGTATTTT,CASGGVGDTQYF
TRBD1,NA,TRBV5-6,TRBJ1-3,TGTGCCAGCAGCTTGGACAGGGGCCCTTCTGGAAACACCATATATTTT,CASSLDRGPSGNTIYF
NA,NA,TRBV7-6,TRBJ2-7,TGTGCCAGCAGCTTAGACGGACTCGGTACCTACGAGCAGTACTTC,CASSLDGLGTYEQYF
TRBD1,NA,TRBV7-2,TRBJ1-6,TGTGCCAGCAGCTTAGCGGGACAGGGGGTCAATTCACCCCTCCACTTT,CASSLAGQGVNSPLHF
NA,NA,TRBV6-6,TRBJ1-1,TGTGCCAGCAGTTACTCAGCAGGGCTGAACACTGAAGCTTTCTTT,CASSYSAGLNTEAFF